Shown below are 32 T cell receptor beta chains from a single sample sequenced in a study of regulatory T cells in long-lasting Graves disease. Arm-PCR of CDR3 regions with iRepertoire HTBI primers generated TCR beta libraries. MiXCR, run by TCRdb on the multiplex PCR reads, gives a single entry per CDR3 protein. The table has 400,000 to 500,000 distinct CDR3 sequences, over 14% seen once; the top ten hold approximately 8%. Noted time point: newly diagnosed GD, antithyroid drugs for less than 3 months. PBMC-extracted RNA yielded the TCR library. This sample was also put to use in a study of T cells in Graves' hyperthyroidism and ophthalmopathy.

Sequenced material: peripheral blood mononuclear cells (PBMCs), taken at new diagnosis, from a patient treated with antithyroid drugs. These receptor sequences come from a woman aged 40 to 55 with Graves disease.

The chain links TRBV7-3 to TRBJ2-7; TRBD1 aligns across 8 bases. The CDR3 sequence is 16 residues long. J lost 6 bases, V lost 0 bases, and 10 bases had no gene match. From germline, CDR1 is SGHTA and CDR2 FQGTGA. The CDR3 DNA sequence: TGTGCCAGCAGCTTAACGGAGGGGACAGGTTTCTCCGAGCAGTACTTC. Translation gives CASSLTEGTGFSEQYF.

This clonotype was detected many times. The V call is TRBV2, the J call TRBJ2-7, with TRBD2 matching over 9 bases. The CDR3 is made up of 16 amino acids. The germline V gene has CDR1 SNHLY and CDR2 FYNNEI. The trim removed 6 bases at V and 5 bases at J, leaving 14 bases unmatched. Written as DNA, the CDR3 is TGTGCCAGCAGCGTTGGGGTAGCGGGGGTCTACGACGAGCAGTACTTC. Translation gives CASSVGVAGVYDEQYF.

This clonotype has a count of ten or more. V gene TRBV7-9 combines with J gene TRBJ2-7; 9 bases align to TRBD1. This CDR3 has 15 amino acids. The J segment lost 3 bases and the V segment lost 5 bases, leaving 8 bases of the junction unmatched. CDR1 is SEHNR, CDR2 FQNEAQ, per germline (reference sequence). CDR3 DNA: TGTGCCAGCAGCCGAATAGACAGGGGGAGCTACGAGCAGTACTTC. It specifies CASSRIDRGSYEQYF.

This clonotype was observed a single time. This chain connects TRBV14 to TRBJ2-1; D assignment may be TRBD1 or TRBD2 (5 bases each). The CDR3 spans 16 residues. Trimming removed 0 bases at V and 6 bases at J, with 15 bases between. Germline V gene data show CDR1 as SGHDN and CDR2 as FVKESK. The CDR3 coding sequence is TGTGCCAGCAGCCAAGATAGCGCAGGGTTAGGCAATGAGCAGTTCTTC. It encodes CASSQDSAGLGNEQFF. Using reference TRBV14 and TRBJ2-1 for the parts outside the CDR3, the full variable domain is EAGVTQFPSHSVIEKGQTVTLRCDPISGHDNLYWYRRVMGKEIKFLLHFVKESKQDESGMPNNRFLAERTGGTYSTLKVQPAELEDSGVYFCASSQDSAGLGNEQFFGPGTRLTVL.

This clonotype was counted a few times. This rearrangement joins TRBV6-1 to TRBJ2-3, with 10 bases that match TRBD2. Per the germline V gene, CDR1 is MNHNS and CDR2 is SASEGT. J lost 6 bases, V lost 6 bases, and 6 bases had no gene match. The CDR3 consists of 14 residues. The CDR3 DNA reads as TGTGCCAGCAGGGATCCGGGACTAGCGGATACGCAGTATTTT. As protein: CASRDPGLADTQYF.

This clonotype has only one observation. Being one base from a much bigger clone, this may be a read error. This chain links TRBV5-1 with TRBJ2-5; TRBD2 might be the D (5 bases). CDR1 is SGHRS, CDR2 YFSETQ, per germline. The CDR3 has 15 amino acids. CDR3 DNA: TGCGCCAGCAGCTTGGGTGGAGGCACGGAGGAGACCCACTACTTC. This codes for CASSLGGGTEETHYF.

This clonotype appeared many times. The gene calls are TRBV3-1 and TRBJ1-2, with a possible D match to TRBD1 (5 bases). In germline, CDR1 is LGHDT, CDR2 YNNKEL (reference sequence). V was pared by 4 bases and J by 7 bases, with 19 bases between. The length of the CDR3 is 15 residues. This chain's CDR3 is CASSRRDAGTSGYTF. DNA of the CDR3: TGTGCCAGCAGCCGAAGGGACGCCGGCACATCTGGCTACACCTTC. Variable domain in full (rest from reference TRBV3-1 and TRBJ1-2): DTAVSQTPKYLVTQMGNDKSIKCEQNLGHDTMYWYKQDSKKFLKIMFSYNNKELIINETVPNRFSPKSPDKAHLNLHINSLELGDSAVYFCASSRRDAGTSGYTFGSGTRLTVV.

The chain carries TRBV11-3 and TRBJ2-1, with D perhaps matching TRBD2 (5 bases). Germline V CDR1 and CDR2: SGHNT, YENEEA. The length of the CDR3 is 17 residues. Trimming took 1 base from V and 3 from J, leaving 16 bases between them. The CDR3 loop reads CASSLGGRDKVYNEQFF. The DNA for the CDR3 is TGTGCCAGCAGCTTAGGCGGACGGGATAAGGTCTACAATGAGCAGTTCTTC.

The CDR3 spells CASSLVTSNEQFF. In DNA, the CDR3 is TGTGCCAGCAGCTTAGTCACTAGCAATGAGCAGTTCTTC. The rearrangement joins TRBV7-9 to TRBJ2-1; tentatively, D is TRBD2 (5 bases). V shed 1 base and J shed 6 bases, with 7 bases lying between them. Per the germline V gene, CDR1 is SEHNR and CDR2 is FQNEAQ (reference sequence). The CDR3 consists of 13 residues.

This clonotype has a handful of counts. A clone one base away is much larger, so this may be a read error. V and J are TRBV3-1 and TRBJ2-5, with 7 bases aligning to TRBD2. The CDR3 covers 13 residues. CDR1 is LGHDT and CDR2 is YNNKEL in the germline V gene (reference sequence). Unmatched junction bases numbered 9, after V lost 5 bases and J lost 9 bases. CDR3 residues: CASSGGLGEAQYF. In DNA, the CDR3 is TGTGCCAGCAGCGGAGGACTAGGGGAGGCCCAGTACTTC.

This clonotype was counted between two and nine times. The chain has TRBV6-1 and TRBJ1-1, with D hard to call. From germline, CDR1 is MNHNS and CDR2 SASEGT. The V and J ends lost 1 base and 1 base respectively, with 10 bases between them. This CDR3 region has 15 residues. CDR3: CASSEGEDWNTEAFF. CDR3 DNA: TGTGCCAGCAGTGAAGGGGAGGACTGGAACACTGAAGCTTTCTTT.

There are a few counts of this clonotype. The chain employs TRBV6-1 and TRBJ2-2; the match to TRBD1 covers 9 bases. The CDR3 sequence is 15 residues long. Unmatched junction bases numbered 5, after V lost 8 bases and J lost 1 base. The V gene's germline CDR1 is MNHNS and CDR2 SASEGT. CDR3 sequence: CASWRGQGNTGELFF. The DNA for the CDR3 is TGTGCCAGCTGGCGGGGACAGGGGAACACCGGGGAGCTGTTTTTT.

The chain carries TRBV18 and TRBJ1-6, with 7 positions matching TRBD1. Germline values: CDR1 KGHSH, CDR2 LQKENI. V shed 2 bases and J 8 bases; nucleotides not matched to a gene: 3. The CDR3 consists of 14 residues. Here the CDR3 reads CASSPTDRDSPLHF. CDR3 nucleotides: TGTGCCAGCTCACCAACAGACAGGGATTCACCCCTCCACTTT. The complete variable domain, with remaining parts taken from reference TRBV18 and TRBJ1-6, reads NAGVMQNPRHLVRRRGQEARLRCSPMKGHSHVYWYRQLPEEGLKFMVYLQKENIIDESGMPKERFSAEFPKEGPSILRIQQVVRGDSAAYFCASSPTDRDSPLHFGNGTRLTVT.

Many counts were recorded for this clonotype. The chain uses TRBV28 and TRBJ2-1, with 7 positions matching TRBD1. Germline assignment: CDR1 MDHEN and CDR2 SYDVKM. The CDR3 is 20 residues long. Trimming cost V 3 bases and J 5 bases; bases outside gene matches: 22. The CDR3 nucleotides are TGTGCCAGCAGTTTTCCCCCCACTCACAGGGGCCGCGATTTAAACAATGAGCAGTTCTTC. This encodes CASSFPPTHRGRDLNNEQFF.

The chain carries TRBV19 and TRBJ2-4; TRBD2 is a possible D gene (5 bases). This CDR3 is built from 13 residues. The V and J ends lost 1 base and 8 bases respectively, with 9 bases between them. Per the germline V gene, CDR1 is LNHDA and CDR2 is SQIVND (reference sequence). CDR3 bases: TGTGCCAGTAGTATAGTCCTCGGGGACATTCAGTACTTC. It specifies CASSIVLGDIQYF.

This clonotype appeared once. The chain employs TRBV7-9 and TRBJ2-5; 9 bases match TRBD1. Germline CDR1 SEHNR, CDR2 FQNEAQ (reference sequence). J lost 11 bases, V lost 5 bases, and 12 bases had no gene match. The CDR3 has 14 amino acids. Written as DNA, the CDR3 is TGTGCCAGCAGCGCCTCCGGGACAGGGACGAATCAGTACTTC. Its translation: CASSASGTGTNQYF.

This clonotype was found a few times. V is TRBV15 and J is TRBJ2-1; 12 bases fit TRBD2. The length of the CDR3 is 15 residues. Germline V lookup: CDR1 LNHNV, CDR2 YYDKDF (reference sequence). J was trimmed by 6 bases and V by 4 bases; bases with no gene match: 4. CDR3 sequence: CATSTRTSGTNEQFF. CDR3 sequence (DNA): TGTGCCACCAGCACCAGGACTAGCGGGACCAATGAGCAGTTCTTC.

This clonotype was seen ten or more times. The rearrangement joins TRBV20-1 to TRBJ2-5; 8 bases agree with TRBD1. V lost 5 bases and J lost 2; bases outside the gene matches: 4. The CDR3 is made up of 13 amino acids. The germline V gene encodes CDR1 DFQATT and CDR2 SNEGSKA (reference sequence). The CDR3: CSAYRQGQETQYF. Here the CDR3 DNA reads TGCAGTGCTTATAGACAGGGGCAAGAGACCCAGTACTTC.

This clonotype was counted ten times or more. This chain joins TRBV14 and TRBJ2-7; TRBD2 matches 8 bases. The germline V gene encodes CDR1 SGHDN and CDR2 FVKESK. This CDR3 has 15 amino acids. V shed 4 bases and J 6 bases; nucleotides not matched to a gene: 11. Written as DNA, the CDR3 is TGTGCCAGCAGCCCTTATTCGGGACTAGTCGGCGAGCAGTACTTC. It codes for CASSPYSGLVGEQYF.

This clonotype was detected ten times or more. V gene TRBV2 combines with J gene TRBJ1-1, with 9 bases that match TRBD1. The CDR3 contains 15 residues. CDR1 SNHLY and CDR2 FYNNEI come from the germline V gene. Trimming cost V 7 bases and J 1 base; bases outside gene matches: 7. CDR3 sequence (DNA): TGTGCCAGCACCCCGGGACAGGGAAGGAACACTGAAGCTTTCTTT. Translating it yields CASTPGQGRNTEAFF. Variable domain in full (rest from reference TRBV2 and TRBJ1-1): EPEVTQTPSHQVTQMGQEVILRCVPISNHLYFYWYRQILGQKVEFLVSFYNNEISEKSEIFDDQFSVERPDGSNFTLKIRSTKLEDSAMYFCASTPGQGRNTEAFFGQGTRLTVV.

There are many counts of this clonotype. The genes are TRBV6-4 and TRBJ1-1; D remains ambiguous. The CDR3 consists of 13 residues. The ends were cut back, 4 bases at V and 0 bases at J, with 6 bases in the middle. Germline V CDR1 and CDR2: MRHNA, SNTAGT. The CDR3 DNA sequence: TGTGCCAGCAGTGCACAATTGAACACTGAAGCTTTCTTT. Its protein is CASSAQLNTEAFF.

The J gene is TRBJ2-7, the V gene TRBV19; 13 positions agree with TRBD2. This CDR3 region has 16 residues. Trimming took 3 bases from V and 3 from J; bases not matched to a gene: 5. The V gene's germline CDR1 is LNHDA and CDR2 SQIVND (reference sequence). CDR3 loop: CASSINGLAGVYEQYF. CDR3 nucleotide sequence: TGTGCCAGTAGTATCAACGGACTAGCGGGAGTCTACGAGCAGTACTTC.

This clonotype appeared a few times. V is TRBV19 and J is TRBJ1-3; maybe TRBD1 (5 bases). This CDR3 contains 17 residues. V lost 6 bases to trimming and J lost 0 bases, with 18 bases between them. Germline V gene lookup returns CDR1 LNHDA and CDR2 SQIVND (reference sequence). The CDR3 DNA reads as TGTGCCAGTAGGACCCCCGGGCAGGGATTCTCTGGAAACACCATATATTTT. This codes for CASRTPGQGFSGNTIYF.

Many counts were recorded for this clonotype. The CDR3 coding sequence is TGCGCCAGCAGTGAGGTTGGACTAGCGGGTGACAATGAGCAGTTCTTC. It specifies CASSEVGLAGDNEQFF. J is TRBJ2-1 and V is TRBV10-2; 11 bases line up with TRBD2. Germline CDR1 WSHSY, CDR2 SAAADI. V lost 2 bases to trimming and J lost 5 bases; unmatched junction nucleotides: 5. This CDR3 has 16 residues.

This clonotype was counted ten times or more. V and J are TRBV20-1 and TRBJ1-1; D is ambiguous. Deletions cut 5 bases from V and 4 bases from J, with 17 bases between. Germline values: CDR1 DFQATT, CDR2 SNEGSKA (reference sequence). The CDR3 runs to 14 residues. CDR3 loop: CSASRGGLTTEAFF. CDR3 in DNA: TGCAGTGCTTCCAGAGGAGGGCTAACCACTGAAGCTTTCTTT.

Ten or more counts support this clonotype. This chain joins TRBV13 and TRBJ2-2; D unresolved. CDR1 PRHDT and CDR2 FYEKMQ come from the germline V gene (reference sequence). The germline V and J ends were trimmed by 0 bases and 3 bases, with 2 bases remaining between them. The CDR3 spans 13 residues. The CDR3 DNA reads TGTGCCAGCAGCTTAGGGGACACCGGGGAGCTGTTTTTT. This encodes CASSLGDTGELFF.

This clonotype was seen ten or more times. V is TRBV7-6 and J is TRBJ2-1; D may be TRBD2 (6 bases). Germline V gene sequence: CDR1 SGHVS, CDR2 FNYEAQ. The CDR3 totals 17 residues. The V end lost 5 bases, the J end lost 8 bases, and 25 bases lay between the germline ends. The CDR3 coding sequence is TGTGCCAGCAGCCTCCCGGCTAGACGGGAGAGTTCTTATGAGCAGTTCTTC. Protein sequence: CASSLPARRESSYEQFF.

V gene TRBV18 combines with J gene TRBJ1-3; D ambiguous. Germline CDR1 is KGHSH and CDR2 is LQKENI. The CDR3 loop spans 15 amino acids. Trimming left V 6 bases short and J 0 bases short, with 12 bases between. CDR3 coding DNA: TGTGCCAGCTCGCCGGAGCGGAGCTCTGGAAACACCATATATTTT. Its translation: CASSPERSSGNTIYF.

This clonotype was recorded many times. The chain combines TRBV10-3 with TRBJ1-5; TRBD1 is a possible D gene (6 bases). V gave up 6 bases and J gave up 3 bases, with 12 bases separating them. Germline V CDR1 and CDR2: ENHRY, SYGVKD. This CDR3 has 14 residues. CDR3: CAISDRIINQPQHF. CDR3 coding DNA: TGTGCCATCAGCGACAGGATAATCAATCAGCCCCAGCATTTT.

This clonotype showed up just a few times. A much larger clone sits a single nucleotide away, making a read error possible. The chain joins TRBV12-3 or TRBV12-4 to TRBJ1-3, with D perhaps TRBD1 (5 bases). The CDR3 sequence is 15 residues long. This chain's CDR3 is CASSPDTTLGSTIYF. CDR3 sequence (DNA): TGTGCCAGCAGTCCGGACACGACTTTAGGAAGCACCATATATTTT.

The rearrangement joins TRBV9 to TRBJ2-3, with 7 positions matching TRBD1. The V gene's germline CDR1 is SGDLS and CDR2 YYNGEE. CDR3 length: 16 residues. With V trimmed by 4 bases and J by 4 bases, 12 bases remained unmatched. The CDR3 region has the DNA TGTGCCAGCAGCCCGAGGACAGGCTCTTATCCAGATACGCAGTATTTT. Its protein is CASSPRTGSYPDTQYF.

Many counts were recorded for this clonotype. The gene calls are TRBV28 and TRBJ2-7, with TRBD1 matching 7 bases. Germline V lookup: CDR1 MDHEN, CDR2 SYDVKM. Trimming cost V 3 bases and J 5 bases; bases outside gene matches: 10. The CDR3 contains 15 residues. The CDR3 DNA sequence: TGTGCCAGCAGTTTGATTTCGACAGGGATCCACGAGCAGTACTTC. Translation: CASSLISTGIHEQYF.